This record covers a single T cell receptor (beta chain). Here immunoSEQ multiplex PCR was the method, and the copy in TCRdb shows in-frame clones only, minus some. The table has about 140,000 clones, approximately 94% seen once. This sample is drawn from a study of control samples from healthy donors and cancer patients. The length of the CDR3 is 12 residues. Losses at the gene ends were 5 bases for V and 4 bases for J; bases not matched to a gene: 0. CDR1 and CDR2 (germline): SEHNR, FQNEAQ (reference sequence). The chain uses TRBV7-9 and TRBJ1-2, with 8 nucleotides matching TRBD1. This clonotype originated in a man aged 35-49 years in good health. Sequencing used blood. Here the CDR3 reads CASSGQGYGYTF. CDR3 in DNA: TGTGCCAGCAGCGGACAGGGCTATGGCTACACCTTC.